This TCR beta chain was obtained from a study of shared clonotypes between healthy human individuals. Across the whole study: There were three CD4 naive, three CD4 memory, two CD8 naive and one CD8 memory plates per donor.

Some clones are missing from TCRdb's copy, which holds only in-frame ones; the method was immunoSEQ multiplex PCR. The sample holds around 980,000 clones, around three quarters seen once. V gave up 5 bases and J gave up 5 bases; unmatched junction bases: 9. The CDR3 has 15 amino acids. The V gene's germline CDR1 is SGHAT and CDR2 FQNNGV. In its sample, this clone was seen a few times. Source material: memory CD4+ T cells from PBMCs. Subset defined: CD45RA-negative fraction. The receptor was isolated from a man aged 18 to 35 in good health. Some clones in this sample may be carry-over from other donors' samples. The chain carries TRBV11-2 and TRBJ2-7; 10 nucleotides align to TRBD1. CDR3 sequence (DNA): TGTGCCAGCAGCCGACTCGGGACAGGGGTTCACGAGCAGTACTTC. It specifies CASSRLGTGVHEQYF.